One and the same sample provided the 19 T cell receptor beta chains below, sequenced in a study of T cell responses to AZD1222 COVID-19 vaccine listed by TCRdb under 2021. Explained via the paper, the time point label denotes: baseline before first vaccination. Libraries were built with the immunoSEQ multiplex PCR assay. In TCRdb, the immuneACCESS table is reduced to in-frame sequences with V and J assigned. These tables do not hold every clone; where another copy was compared, an unresolved V gene accounts for under half, and the others remain unexplained. In this sample the table shows around 58,000 clones, about 80% of which occur a single time. Approximately 10% of the sample belongs to the ten largest clones. The sequenced sample was peripheral blood, obtained on day 0 of AZD1222 vaccination. These receptors originate from an adult in good health.

There are a few counts of this clone. The chain is built from TRBV4-1 and TRBJ1-1; no clear D gene. With 3 bases removed from V and 3 bases from J, the gap between germline ends came to 14 bases. Germline-derived CDR1 and CDR2 are MGHRA and YSYEKL. The CDR3 runs to 15 residues. CDR3: CASSHGSSPYTEAFF. Written as DNA, the CDR3 is TGCGCCAGCAGCCACGGTAGTTCCCCCTACACTGAAGCTTTCTTT.

The chain is built from TRBV5-8 and TRBJ2-3, with a tentative D call TRBD1 (5 bases). CDR3 length: 14 residues. The germline V gene has CDR1 SGHTS and CDR2 YDEGEE. Trimming left V 2 bases short and J 0 bases short, with 7 bases between. The CDR3 loop reads CASSFYRSTDTQYF. CDR3 coding DNA: TGTGCCAGCAGCTTCTACAGGAGCACAGATACGCAGTATTTT. The complete variable domain, with remaining parts taken from reference TRBV5-8 and TRBJ2-3, reads EAGVTQSPTHLIKTRGQQATLRCSPISGHTSVYWYQQALGLGLQFLLWYDEGEERNRGNFPPRFSGRQFPNYSSELNVNALELEDSALYLCASSFYRSTDTQYFGPGTRLTVL.

The chain uses TRBV27 and TRBJ1-5; weak D call: TRBD1 (6 bases). V lost 4 bases and J 2 bases, leaving 15 bases between the germline ends. Per the germline V gene, CDR1 is MNHEY and CDR2 is SMNVEV (reference sequence). There are 16 residues in the CDR3. The CDR3 loop is CASSWTALGGNQPQHF. CDR3 DNA: TGTGCCAGCAGTTGGACAGCACTCGGAGGCAATCAGCCCCAGCATTTT.

The chain is built from TRBV6-2 or TRBV6-3 and TRBJ2-3; D not resolved. The V end lost 5 bases, the J end lost 1 base, and 4 bases lay between the germline ends. The CDR3 loop spans 12 amino acids. Germline CDR1 MNHEY, CDR2 SVGEGT. CDR3 region: CASSLRTDTQYF. The CDR3 coding sequence is TGTGCCAGCAGTCTCCGCACAGATACGCAGTATTTT.

The chain recombines TRBV19 with TRBJ1-6; D gene ambiguous. The CDR3 contains 12 residues. Germline V gene data show CDR1 as LNHDA and CDR2 as SQIVND (reference sequence). Trimming stripped 6 bases from V and 11 bases from J, with 11 bases between. Here the CDR3 DNA reads TGTGCCAGTAGCGTCGCCCAGACACCCCTCCACTTT. It encodes CASSVAQTPLHF. The full variable domain, rest sourced from reference TRBV19 and TRBJ1-6, is DGGITQSPKYLFRKEGQNVTLSCEQNLNHDAMYWYRQDPGQGLRLIYYSQIVNDFQKGDIAEGYSVSREKKESFPLTVTSAQKNPTAFYLCASSVAQTPLHFGNGTRLTVT.

V usage is TRBV10-2 and J usage is TRBJ1-2, with unresolved D. This CDR3 has 13 amino acids. With 7 bases removed from V and 6 bases from J, the gap between germline ends came to 15 bases. Germline CDR1 WSHSY, CDR2 SAAADI. The DNA for the CDR3 is TGCGCCAGCATTCCTCCTTCCGGGAATGGCTACACCTTC. Its translation: CASIPPSGNGYTF.

This clone was detected once. The chain is built from TRBV5-1 and TRBJ1-2; D call uncertain. Trimming cost V 4 bases and J 13 bases, with 20 bases left between them. The CDR3 has 13 amino acids. In germline, CDR1 is SGHRS, CDR2 YFSETQ. The chain's CDR3 is CASSPWTVAISTF. The CDR3, as DNA: TGCGCCAGCAGCCCGTGGACTGTCGCTATTTCCACCTTC.

This clone has more than one count but fewer than ten. The V and J genes are TRBV3-1 (or the pseudogene TRBV3-2) and TRBJ1-3, with TRBD1 identical over 8 bases. The length of the CDR3 is 14 residues. Unmatched junction bases numbered 3, after V lost 4 bases and J lost 4 bases. Looked up from germline, CDR1 is LGHDT and CDR2 is YNNKEL (reference sequence). The CDR3 sequence is CASSPNRGGNTIYF. For the CDR3, the DNA is TGTGCCAGCAGCCCAAACAGGGGGGGAAACACCATATATTTT.

This sequence joins TRBV5-8 and TRBJ1-1; the D gene is possibly TRBD1 (6 bases). The CDR3 is 15 residues long. Germline CDR1 and CDR2: SGHTS and YDEGEE. The V end lost 4 bases, the J end lost 3 bases, and 16 bases lay between the germline ends. The CDR3 protein is CASSLGGGRDTEAFF. CDR3 coding DNA: TGTGCCAGCAGCCTCGGGGGGGGCCGGGACACTGAAGCTTTCTTT. Full variable domain (rest looked up from reference TRBV5-8 and TRBJ1-1): EAGVTQSPTHLIKTRGQQATLRCSPISGHTSVYWYQQALGLGLQFLLWYDEGEERNRGNFPPRFSGRQFPNYSSELNVNALELEDSALYLCASSLGGGRDTEAFFGQGTRLTVV.

The chain joins TRBV18 to TRBJ2-2; the match to TRBD1 covers 7 bases. This CDR3 spans 16 amino acids. Germline V gives CDR1 KGHSH, CDR2 LQKENI. With 6 bases clipped from V and 5 bases from J, the junction kept 12 bases outside the gene matches. The CDR3 here is CASSTRTGLGTGELFF. In DNA form, the CDR3 reads TGTGCCAGCTCTACCCGGACAGGTTTGGGGACCGGGGAGCTGTTTTTT.

This chain links TRBV27 with TRBJ1-2; no clear D gene. The V gene lost 0 bases and the J gene lost 0 bases, with 8 bases spanning the gap. CDR3 size: 15 residues. From germline, CDR1 is MNHEY and CDR2 SMNVEV (reference sequence). The CDR3 coding sequence is TGTGCCAGCAGTTTATCAGTCGGAGCTAACTATGGCTACACCTTC. Its translation: CASSLSVGANYGYTF.

In its sample, this clone ranks as medium-sized. The chain is built from TRBV6-5 and TRBJ1-1; 7 nucleotides match TRBD1. Looked up from germline, CDR1 is MNHEY and CDR2 is SVGAGI. Trimming at V came to 6 bases and at J to 10 bases, leaving 2 bases not matched to a gene. This CDR3 region has 10 residues. CDR3 DNA sequence: TGTGCCAGCAGCGCAGGGGGAGCTTTCTTT. It yields the protein CASSAGGAFF.

The V gene is TRBV6-1, the J gene TRBJ2-7; the D gene is possibly TRBD2 (6 bases). Germline V lookup: CDR1 MNHNS, CDR2 SASEGT. With 0 bases removed from V and 1 base from J, the gap between germline ends came to 13 bases. The CDR3 is 16 residues long. CDR3 in amino acids: CASSEAEPGGSYEQYF. In nucleotides, the CDR3 is TGTGCCAGCAGTGAAGCGGAGCCCGGAGGGTCCTACGAGCAGTACTTC.

V usage is TRBV12-3 or TRBV12-4 and J usage is TRBJ1-1; no clear D. V shed 6 bases and J shed 0 bases, with 5 bases lying between them. The length of the CDR3 is 12 residues. This CDR3 is CASSILNTEAFF. In nucleotides, the CDR3 is TGTGCCAGCAGCATCTTGAACACTGAAGCTTTCTTT.

This sequence joins TRBV24-1 and TRBJ1-1, with D hard to call. The CDR3 loop spans 15 amino acids. The V end was cut by 4 bases, the J end by 1 base, with 12 bases between. Germline V lookup: CDR1 KGHDR, CDR2 SFDVKD. CDR3 coding DNA: TGTGCCACCAGTGACCCAGGCGGTTCGAACACTGAAGCTTTCTTT. Encoded protein: CATSDPGGSNTEAFF.

This rearrangement joins TRBV5-1 to TRBJ1-4; D is perhaps TRBD1 (6 bases). V was clipped by 3 bases and J by 4 bases, with 10 bases between them. CDR3 length: 14 residues. The germline V gene has CDR1 SGHRS and CDR2 YFSETQ. Here the CDR3 reads CASSSQGYNEKLFF. DNA of the CDR3: TGCGCCAGCAGCTCACAGGGATATAATGAAAAACTGTTTTTT.

This sequence joins TRBV15 and TRBJ1-1; D unclear. This CDR3 contains 13 residues. With 5 bases removed from V and 3 bases from J, the gap between germline ends came to 10 bases. Germline CDR1 reads LNHNV; CDR2 reads YYDKDF (reference sequence). The CDR3 spells CATSPQQYTEAFF. The CDR3 DNA reads as TGTGCCACCAGCCCCCAGCAGTACACTGAAGCTTTCTTT.

Comment on this clone: The junction and the germline gene differ at one end; a read error may be behind it. This chain uses TRBV19 with TRBJ1-2; 7 nucleotides align to TRBD1. CDR1 and CDR2 from the germline V gene are LNHDA and SQIVND (reference sequence). The CDR3 contains 16 residues. CDR3 loop: CASSPTATGTNYGYTF. For the CDR3, the DNA is TGTGCCAGTAGTCCGACTGCGACAGGGACTAATTATGGCTACACCTTC. Together with reference TRBV19 and TRBJ1-2, the CDR3 gives the full variable domain: DGGITQSPKYLFRKEGQNVTLSCEQNLNHDAMYWYRQDPGQGLRLIYYSQIVNDFQKGDIAEGYSVSREKKESFPLTVTSAQKNPTAFYLCASSPTATGTNYGYTFGSGTRLTVV.

The rearrangement joins TRBV12-5 to TRBJ1-1; no firm D call. V was pared by 6 bases and J by 0 bases, with 8 bases between. The CDR3 contains 13 residues. The V gene's germline CDR1 is LGHNT and CDR2 FRNRAP. The CDR3 loop is CASGAGLNTEAFF. CDR3 DNA: TGTGCTAGTGGCGCGGGTCTGAACACTGAAGCTTTCTTT.